This entry describes one TCR beta chain. These data belong to a study of OX40 agonist ivuxolimab in advanced cancers. Patients were excluded for autoimmune disease history or systemic immunosuppression. The germline CDR1 and CDR2 sequences are MGHDK and SYGVNS. The CDR3 is 15 amino acids. Between the trimmed V and J ends, which lost 5 bases and 5 bases, there was a span of 18 bases. Some clones are missing from TCRdb's copy, which holds only in-frame ones; the method was immunoSEQ multiplex PCR. This table holds about 39,000 clones, roughly 92% found once. This TCR derives from an adult with an advanced solid tumor such as melanoma, head and neck, liver or kidney cancer. This material consisted of CD4+ or CD8+ T cells sorted from blood, taken in a trial of the OX40 agonist ivuxolimab. V and J are TRBV25-1 and TRBJ1-1, with a tentative D call TRBD1 (6 bases). DNA for the CDR3: TGTGCCAGCAGTCTCACCAGGGGATTAGGGACTGAAGCTTTCTTT. It codes for CASSLTRGLGTEAFF.